A single sample is the source of the 24 T cell receptor beta chains below, sequenced in a study of blood T cells in healthy people across ages. A sample-barcoded 5' primer and a J-beta primer mix were used in a second PCR of roughly 7 to 11 cycles. TCRdb reprocessed the 5' RACE reads with MiXCR, giving one entry per CDR3 protein. The sample consists of 1.8 million or so distinct CDR3 sequences, about 39% of them appearing once. The source material was blood. All receptors come from a human donor in good health.

V is TRBV10-3 and J is TRBJ2-3; D is perhaps TRBD1 (5 bases). The CDR3 sequence is 15 residues long. Germline CDR1 ENHRY, CDR2 SYGVKD. Trimming took off 3 bases at V and 0 bases at J, with 10 bases between the two ends. CDR3: CAISDPRESTDTQYF. CDR3 DNA sequence: TGTGCCATCAGTGACCCCAGGGAAAGCACAGATACGCAGTATTTT.

The J gene is TRBJ2-3, the V gene TRBV7-2, with 8 nucleotides matching TRBD1. Germline V gene lookup returns CDR1 SGHTA and CDR2 FQGNSA. This CDR3 spans 14 amino acids. The V and J ends lost 6 bases and 8 bases, in that order; junction bases with no gene match: 10. The CDR3 region is CASRYLSTGGTQYF. The CDR3 region has the DNA TGTGCCAGCAGATATCTAAGTACAGGGGGTACGCAGTATTTT. The whole variable domain, remainder taken from reference TRBV7-2 and TRBJ2-3, is GAGVSQSPSNKVTEKGKDVELRCDPISGHTALYWYRQSLGQGLEFLIYFQGNSAPDKSGLPSDRFSAERTGGSVSTLTIQRTQQEDSAVYLCASRYLSTGGTQYFGPGTRLTVL.

The chain has TRBV11-2 and TRBJ2-1; 8 bases align to TRBD2. V lost 4 bases and J lost 0; bases outside the gene matches: 23. The CDR3 sequence is 22 residues long. Germline V gene lookup returns CDR1 SGHAT and CDR2 FQNNGV. CDR3 in DNA: TGTGCCAGCAGCTCCCGGAAAGGTTTGGCTAGCGGGTACTGGAGCTCCTACAATGAGCAGTTCTTC. As protein: CASSSRKGLASGYWSSYNEQFF.

The rearrangement uses TRBV18 and TRBJ2-7; 12 positions agree with TRBD1. J lost 4 bases, V lost 4 bases, and 8 bases had no gene match. The CDR3 contains 16 residues. CDR1 and CDR2 from the germline V gene are KGHSH and LQKENI. The CDR3 loop is CASSQGTGGAGYEQYF. The CDR3 DNA follows: TGTGCCAGCTCACAAGGGACAGGGGGCGCAGGGTACGAGCAGTACTTC.

The J gene is TRBJ1-2, the V gene TRBV7-6; D is unresolved. Trimming shortened V by 5 bases and J by 5 bases, and 15 bases separated the two germline ends. The CDR3 is made up of 14 amino acids. Per the germline V gene, CDR1 is SGHVS and CDR2 is FNYEAQ. The CDR3 DNA is TGTGCCAGCAGCAGGAGTGCCGGGTCTTATGGCTACACCTTC. This sequence encodes CASSRSAGSYGYTF.

This clonotype was counted only a few times. The J gene is TRBJ2-7, the V gene TRBV6-2 or TRBV6-3; D possibly uses TRBD1 or TRBD2 (5 bases each). CDR3 length: 16 amino acids. Germline-derived CDR1 and CDR2 are MNHEY and SVGEGT. V was trimmed by 0 bases and J by 2 bases, leaving 14 bases between them. The CDR3, as DNA: TGTGCCAGCAGTTACTCGACGTCCGAGGGGACCTACGAGCAGTACTTC. This translates into CASSYSTSEGTYEQYF.

The chain combines TRBV7-9 with TRBJ2-3; D perhaps matches TRBD1 (6 bases). Germline V gene data show CDR1 as SEHNR and CDR2 as FQNEAQ (reference sequence). The CDR3 loop spans 15 amino acids. V was clipped by 5 bases and J by 4 bases, with 16 bases between them. CDR3 protein: CASSPPTGLADTQYF. Here the CDR3 DNA reads TGTGCCAGCAGCCCACCGACAGGACTGGCAGATACGCAGTATTTT.

This clonotype has ten or more counts. Germline and junction disagree at one end, which may indicate a read error. This chain joins TRBV4-3 and TRBJ1-2; the D is unclear. CDR3 length: 12 amino acids. Per the germline V gene, CDR1 is LGHNA and CDR2 is YSLEER. The CDR3 here is CASSQSGYGYTF. The CDR3 DNA reads TGTGCCAGCAGCCAATCAGGATATGGCTACACCTTC.

The chain employs TRBV7-9 and TRBJ2-1; D is uncertain. V lost 5 bases and J 6 bases, leaving 14 bases between the germline ends. CDR3 length equals 14 residues. Germline V CDR1 and CDR2: SEHNR, FQNEAQ (reference sequence). The CDR3 is CASSPPSPGNEQFF. In DNA, the CDR3 is TGTGCCAGCAGCCCACCCTCCCCCGGCAATGAGCAGTTCTTC.

The V gene is TRBV20-1, the J gene TRBJ1-2; D remains unclear. Germline CDR1 reads DFQATT; CDR2 reads SNEGSKA (reference sequence). The germline V and J ends were trimmed by 0 bases and 7 bases, with 12 bases remaining between them. CDR3 length equals 13 residues. The CDR3 loop reads CSARDQTGFGYTF. In DNA form, the CDR3 reads TGCAGTGCTAGAGACCAAACGGGGTTTGGCTACACCTTC.

This clonotype was recorded a few times. This rearrangement joins TRBV20-1 to TRBJ1-4; 7 bases line up with TRBD1. CDR1 and CDR2 (germline): DFQATT, SNEGSKA (reference sequence). This CDR3 spans 15 amino acids. V was pared by 0 bases and J by 8 bases, with 9 bases of the junction left unmatched. This chain's CDR3 is CSARDQRTGYEKLFF. The CDR3 DNA reads TGCAGTGCTAGAGATCAGAGGACAGGTTACGAAAAACTGTTTTTT.

J is TRBJ1-5 and V is TRBV10-3, with TRBD1 matching 9 bases. Germline CDR1 is ENHRY and CDR2 is SYGVKD. The CDR3 spans 15 residues. J lost 1 base, V lost 6 bases, and 4 bases had no gene match. In DNA form, the CDR3 reads TGTGCCATCAGCGTGGGACAGGGAAGCAATCAGCCCCAGCATTTT. Translation: CAISVGQGSNQPQHF.

A remark on this clonotype: The junction shows a germline mismatch at one end, possibly a read error. CDR3 DNA: TGCGCCGGCAGCCAGGAGTCTTATACTTTCTATGGCTACACCTTC. Translating it yields CAGSQESYTFYGYTF. The V and J genes are TRBV4-3 and TRBJ1-2; D is unclear. Germline loops: CDR1 LGHNA, CDR2 YSLEER. This CDR3 is built from 15 residues.

Of note for this clonotype: This clone may be a read error of a much larger clone one base away. The chain is built from TRBV5-1 and TRBJ1-4; TRBD1 matches 8 bases. This CDR3 region has 17 residues. Unmatched junction bases numbered 12, after V lost 4 bases and J lost 4 bases. Germline V gene lookup returns CDR1 SGHRS and CDR2 YFSETQ. The CDR3 bases are TGCGCCAGCAGCGGCGGACAGGGCGTCGGCCTTAATGAAAAACTGTTTTTT. It codes for CASSGGQGVGLNEKLFF.

This clonotype was recorded a few times. CDR3 protein: CASSQDDRVWDEQYF. For the CDR3, the DNA is TGCGCCAGCAGCCAAGACGACAGGGTGTGGGACGAGCAGTACTTC. The gene calls are TRBV4-1 and TRBJ2-5; 7 bases match TRBD1. With the DNA end fitting TRBJ2-7 better, the J assignment may be wrong. Germline V CDR1 and CDR2: MGHRA, YSYEKL. This CDR3 is built from 15 residues.

This clonotype was seen a handful of times. This chain joins TRBV12-3 or TRBV12-4 and TRBJ1-5; 9 nucleotides align to TRBD1. This CDR3 contains 14 residues. The trim removed 5 bases at V and 5 bases at J, leaving 4 bases unmatched. CDR3 nucleotides: TGTGCCAGCAGTATGAGGACAGGGGATCAGCCCCAGCATTTT. It encodes CASSMRTGDQPQHF.

J is TRBJ2-1 and V is TRBV9, with TRBD1 identical over 7 bases. The CDR3 covers 15 residues. Germline CDR1 and CDR2: SGDLS and YYNGEE. After removal of 0 bases from V and 4 bases from J, the junction contained 4 bases not matched to a gene. The CDR3 nucleotides are TGTGCCAGCAGCGTAGAGGGGGCCAGGTACAATGAGCAGTTCTTC. This codes for CASSVEGARYNEQFF. Looking up the rest from reference TRBV9 and TRBJ2-1 gives the full variable domain: DSGVTQTPKHLITATGQRVTLRCSPRSGDLSVYWYQQSLDQGLQFLIQYYNGEERAKGNILERFSAQQFPDLHSELNLSSLELGDSALYFCASSVEGARYNEQFFGPGTRLTVL.

The gene calls are TRBV29-1 and TRBJ2-1, with 12 positions matching TRBD2. V was clipped by 7 bases and J by 8 bases; unmatched bases: 6. The CDR3 has 13 amino acids. From germline, CDR1 is SQVTM and CDR2 ANQGSEA. Here the CDR3 reads CSGSSGGAYEQFF. For the CDR3, the DNA is TGCAGCGGTTCTAGCGGGGGGGCCTATGAGCAGTTCTTC.

This chain links TRBV11-2 with TRBJ2-7, with 7 bases fitting TRBD1. Trimming cost V 4 bases and J 3 bases; bases outside gene matches: 6. The germline CDR1 and CDR2 sequences are SGHAT and FQNNGV. This CDR3 spans 14 amino acids. CDR3 DNA: TGTGCCAGCAGCTGTGTACAGGGGATCTACGAGCAGTACTTC. It translates to CASSCVQGIYEQYF.

The J gene is TRBJ1-2, the V gene TRBV29-1, with no clear D. The CDR3 is made up of 13 amino acids. Deletions cut 6 bases from V and 1 base from J, with 12 bases between. Germline CDR1 is SQVTM and CDR2 is ANQGSEA. In DNA form, the CDR3 reads TGCAGCGTCCTGGGAGGATTTAACTATGGCTACACCTTC. This sequence encodes CSVLGGFNYGYTF.

The chain carries TRBV20-1 and TRBJ1-4, with D possibly matching TRBD1 (5 bases). The CDR3 covers 16 residues. Trimming took 3 bases from V and 4 from J, leaving 18 bases between them. Germline CDR1 reads DFQATT; CDR2 reads SNEGSKA (reference sequence). DNA of the CDR3: TGCAGTGCTAGTGAAGGGCAGGGTAGATTTAATGAAAAACTGTTTTTT. It encodes CSASEGQGRFNEKLFF.

This clonotype was seen a few times. The rearrangement uses TRBV12-3 or TRBV12-4 and TRBJ1-1; D is uncertain. This CDR3 has 13 amino acids. The V gene lost 4 bases and the J gene lost 8 bases, with 14 bases spanning the gap. The DNA for the CDR3 is TGTGCCAGCAGTTCCCTCCTTGGAACGGAAGCTTTCTTT. It codes for CASSSLLGTEAFF.

There are a few counts of this clonotype. The chain joins TRBV6-6 to TRBJ2-7, with TRBD1 identical over 9 bases. The junction had 4 bases not matched to a gene; V was cut back by 5 bases and J by 5 bases. Germline values: CDR1 MNHNY, CDR2 SVGAGI (reference sequence). CDR3 length equals 13 residues. The CDR3 reads CASSVRTGDEQYF. CDR3 nucleotide sequence: TGTGCCAGCAGTGTGCGGACAGGGGACGAGCAGTACTTC.

The chain uses TRBV24-1 and TRBJ2-1, with 10 bases lining up with TRBD1. The CDR3 loop spans 18 amino acids. The junction had 13 bases not matched to a gene; V was cut back by 4 bases and J by 5 bases. Per germline, CDR1 KGHDR and CDR2 SFDVKD. CDR3 in DNA: TGTGCCACCAGTGAAAGTGAAATGGACAGGGGGGTGGACAATGAGCAGTTCTTC. Translated, it gives CATSESEMDRGVDNEQFF.